The 8 T cell receptor beta chains reported below all come from one sample, sequenced in a study. From the 5' RACE reads, TCRdb called clonotypes with MiXCR, one entry per CDR3 protein. The data show 45,000 to 55,000 distinct CDR3 sequences, roughly 22% seen once. Sequenced input: tumor-infiltrating naive CD4+ T cells sorted from the breast tumor. Subset denoted: naive CD4+ T cells, CD4+CD45RA+CD25-. All receptors derive from a female donor with breast cancer.

CDR3 sequence: CASSARSGTWGDTQYF. In DNA form, the CDR3 reads TGTGCCAGCAGCGCCCGTAGCGGAACCTGGGGAGATACGCAGTATTTT. The chain carries TRBV7-2 and TRBJ2-3, with a weak D call TRBD2 (6 bases). Germline V gives CDR1 SGHTA, CDR2 FQGNSA. The CDR3 contains 16 residues. Between the trimmed V and J ends, which lost 5 bases and 5 bases, there was a span of 20 bases. Based on the CDR3 plus reference TRBV7-2 and TRBJ2-3, the full variable domain is GAGVSQSPSNKVTEKGKDVELRCDPISGHTALYWYRQSLGQGLEFLIYFQGNSAPDKSGLPSDRFSAERTGGSVSTLTIQRTQQEDSAVYLCASSARSGTWGDTQYFGPGTRLTVL.

This clonotype was detected a few times. The chain carries TRBV7-3 and TRBJ2-7, with D possibly being TRBD2 (6 bases). V was cut by 5 bases and J by 6 bases, with 17 bases left in between. Germline V lookup: CDR1 SGHTA, CDR2 FQGTGA. The CDR3 has 14 amino acids. DNA of the CDR3: TGTGCCAGCAGCCCCACCTCGGGACTCTCCGAGCAGTACTTC. As protein: CASSPTSGLSEQYF. Combining the CDR3 with reference TRBV7-3 and TRBJ2-7 gives the whole variable domain GAGVSQTPSNKVTEKGKYVELRCDPISGHTALYWYRQSLGQGPEFLIYFQGTGAADDSGLPNDRFFAVRPEGSVSTLKIQRTERGDSAVYLCASSPTSGLSEQYFGPGTRLTVT.

The rearrangement links TRBV7-9 to TRBJ1-5; the D is unclear. Germline V CDR1 and CDR2: SEHNR, FQNEAQ (reference sequence). The CDR3 sequence is 14 residues long. Deletions cut 6 bases from V and 3 bases from J, with 12 bases between. CDR3 DNA: TGTGCCAGCAGAGCGGACGGCCCCAATCAGCCCCAGCATTTT. Its translation: CASRADGPNQPQHF.

In this sample, this clonotype turned up many times. This chain links TRBV10-2 with TRBJ1-2, with no clear D. The germline V gene has CDR1 WSHSY and CDR2 SAAADI. V was cut by 6 bases and J by 2 bases, with 10 bases left in between. The CDR3 is 13 residues long. The chain's CDR3 is CASREWQNYGYTF. CDR3 bases: TGCGCCAGCAGAGAATGGCAGAACTATGGCTACACCTTC.

There are a few counts of this clonotype. This sequence joins TRBV7-3 and TRBJ2-5; the D gene could be TRBD1 or TRBD2 (5 bases each). Germline CDR1 and CDR2: SGHTA and FQGTGA. The V gene lost 5 bases and the J gene lost 2 bases, with 9 bases spanning the gap. The CDR3 runs 13 residues. CDR3 DNA: TGTGCCAGCAGCACGGGGCAACAAGAGACCCAGTACTTC. Translating it yields CASSTGQQETQYF. Together with reference TRBV7-3 and TRBJ2-5, the CDR3 gives the full variable domain: GAGVSQTPSNKVTEKGKYVELRCDPISGHTALYWYRQSLGQGPEFLIYFQGTGAADDSGLPNDRFFAVRPEGSVSTLKIQRTERGDSAVYLCASSTGQQETQYFGPGTRLLVL.

The chain recombines TRBV20-1 with TRBJ1-4; D is uncertain. Between the trimmed V and J ends, which lost 4 bases and 8 bases, there was a span of 20 bases. The CDR3 length is 15 residues. CDR1 and CDR2 (germline): DFQATT, SNEGSKA (reference sequence). The CDR3 is CSAKVSYGNWEKLFF. CDR3 bases: TGCAGTGCTAAAGTTAGTTACGGCAATTGGGAAAAACTGTTTTTT.

The chain links TRBV29-1 to TRBJ2-1; 11 bases line up with TRBD2. Germline trimming cut 6 bases from V and 7 bases from J; bases unmatched to any gene: 14. CDR1 and CDR2 (germline): SQVTM, ANQGSEA. This CDR3 region has 16 residues. The CDR3 here is CSVITPSGRLPNEQFF. CDR3 in DNA: TGCAGCGTGATAACACCTAGCGGGAGGCTTCCGAATGAGCAGTTCTTC.

V gene TRBV19 combines with J gene TRBJ2-2; D might be TRBD1 (5 bases). Looked up from germline, CDR1 is LNHDA and CDR2 is SQIVND (reference sequence). Trimming removed 4 bases from V and 6 bases from J, with 15 bases in between. The CDR3 is made up of 15 amino acids. Written as DNA, the CDR3 is TGTGCCAGTAGTACGATCCCCTTAGGGGCCGGGGAGCTGTTTTTT. Translated, it gives CASSTIPLGAGELFF.